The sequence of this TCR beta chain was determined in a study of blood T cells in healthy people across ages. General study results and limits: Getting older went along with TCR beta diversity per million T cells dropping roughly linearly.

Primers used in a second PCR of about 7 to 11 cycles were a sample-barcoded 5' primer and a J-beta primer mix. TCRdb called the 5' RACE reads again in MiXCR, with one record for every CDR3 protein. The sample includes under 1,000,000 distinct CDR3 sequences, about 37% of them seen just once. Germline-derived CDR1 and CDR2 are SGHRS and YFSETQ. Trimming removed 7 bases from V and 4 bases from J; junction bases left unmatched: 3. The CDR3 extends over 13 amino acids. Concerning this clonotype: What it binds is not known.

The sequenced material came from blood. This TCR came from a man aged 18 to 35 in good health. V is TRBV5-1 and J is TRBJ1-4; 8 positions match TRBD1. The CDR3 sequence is CASQTGDNEKLFF. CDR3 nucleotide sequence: TGCGCCAGCCAGACAGGGGATAATGAAAAACTGTTTTTT.